What follows are 27 T cell receptor beta chains derived from one specimen sequenced in a study of T cell responses to AZD1222 COVID-19 vaccine. The table came from immunoSEQ multiplex PCR; TCRdb's copy has only in-frame clones and leaves some out. The sample yields about 170,000 clones, about 83% seen once. Specimen: peripheral blood, collected 28 days after the second AZD1222 dose. All receptors come from an adult who received the AZD1222 COVID-19 vaccine.

This clone was detected only a few times. This chain connects TRBV30 to TRBJ1-1; perhaps TRBD1 as D (5 bases). The CDR3 is 13 residues long. Trimming cost V 2 bases and J 1 base, with 8 bases left between them. Looked up from germline, CDR1 is GTSNPN and CDR2 is SVGIG (reference sequence). This CDR3 is CAWSKRGNTEAFF. DNA of the CDR3: TGTGCCTGGAGTAAAAGGGGGAACACTGAAGCTTTCTTT. The variable domain in full, with the rest retrieved from reference TRBV30 and TRBJ1-1, is SQTIHQWPATLVQPVGSPLSLECTVEGTSNPNLYWYRQAAGRGLQLLFYSVGIGQISSEVPQNLSASRPQDRQFILSSKKLLLSDSGFYLCAWSKRGNTEAFFGQGTRLTVV.

This clone was observed a single time. V and J are TRBV7-9 and TRBJ2-7, with D tentatively TRBD2 (6 bases). CDR3 size: 19 residues. The germline V gene has CDR1 SEHNR and CDR2 FQNEAQ (reference sequence). The ends were cut back, 2 bases at V and 1 base at J, with 24 bases in the middle. This CDR3 reads CASSLNPRSEGLLSYEQYF. Written as DNA, the CDR3 is TGTGCCAGCAGCTTAAACCCCCGATCGGAGGGACTTCTTTCCTACGAGCAGTACTTC.

CDR3 sequence: CAWRKGVGNEKLFF. The CDR3 bases are TGTGCCTGGAGGAAGGGGGTTGGGAATGAAAAACTGTTTTTT. This chain links TRBV30 with TRBJ1-4; D possibly corresponds to TRBD1 (6 bases). With 3 bases removed from V and 5 bases from J, the gap between germline ends came to 13 bases. CDR3 length: 14 amino acids. Per germline, CDR1 GTSNPN and CDR2 SVGIG (reference sequence). Variable domain in full (rest from reference TRBV30 and TRBJ1-4): SQTIHQWPATLVQPVGSPLSLECTVEGTSNPNLYWYRQAAGRGLQLLFYSVGIGQISSEVPQNLSASRPQDRQFILSSKKLLLSDSGFYLCAWRKGVGNEKLFFGSGTQLSVL.

The chain recombines TRBV7-8 with TRBJ2-4; 9 bases match TRBD1. The ends lost 3 bases at V and 5 bases at J; junction bases unmatched: 14. This CDR3 comprises 18 residues. CDR1 SGHVS and CDR2 FQNEAQ come from the germline V gene. The chain's CDR3 is CASSLVVRTGASENIQYF. The DNA of the CDR3 is TGTGCCAGCAGCTTGGTCGTCCGGACAGGGGCTTCGGAAAACATTCAGTACTTC.

V gene TRBV7-2 combines with J gene TRBJ1-2; possibly TRBD1 for D (5 bases). V gave up 4 bases and J gave up 4 bases, with 10 bases separating them. CDR3 size: 13 residues. The germline V gene encodes CDR1 SGHTA and CDR2 FQGNSA. CDR3 DNA: TGTGCCAGCAGCTCAGGGACCTCCTATGGCTACACCTTC. Amino acid sequence: CASSSGTSYGYTF.

This clone was counted a few times. The chain combines TRBV7-9 with TRBJ2-7; tentatively, D is TRBD1 (8 bases). V dropped 4 bases and J dropped 2 bases, with 12 bases sitting between them. The germline gives CDR1 SEHNR, CDR2 FQNEAQ (reference sequence). CDR3 size: 14 residues. In nucleotides, the CDR3 is TGTGCCAGCAGCTCACAGGGGGGGACCTACGAGCAGTACTTC. Protein product: CASSSQGGTYEQYF.

J is TRBJ2-7 and V is TRBV19, with 7 bases matching TRBD1. This CDR3 region has 16 residues. Trimming cost V 5 bases and J 2 bases; bases outside gene matches: 12. Germline assignment: CDR1 LNHDA and CDR2 SQIVND (reference sequence). CDR3 sequence: CASSSRDSDSTYEQYF. The CDR3 DNA is TGTGCCAGTAGTTCCCGGGACAGCGATTCCACCTACGAGCAGTACTTC.

The CDR3 here is CSVSGGLGHEQYF. CDR3 nucleotide sequence: TGCAGCGTCTCGGGGGGTCTAGGCCACGAGCAGTACTTC. This sequence joins TRBV29-1 and TRBJ2-7, with 7 bases fitting TRBD2. Germline CDR1 reads SQVTM; CDR2 reads ANQGSEA. There are 13 residues in the CDR3. After removal of 6 bases from V and 5 bases from J, the junction contained 10 bases not matched to a gene.

There are a few counts of this clone. The chain uses TRBV27 and TRBJ2-7, with D uncertain. CDR1 and CDR2 (germline): MNHEY, SMNVEV (reference sequence). With 4 bases removed from V and 2 bases from J, the gap between germline ends came to 9 bases. The CDR3 spans 13 residues. This chain's CDR3 is CASSSGVAYEQYF. The CDR3 DNA reads TGTGCCAGCAGTTCTGGCGTCGCCTACGAGCAGTACTTC.

The gene calls are TRBV14 and TRBJ2-7; D is possibly TRBD1 (6 bases). In germline, CDR1 is SGHDN, CDR2 FVKESK. V lost 1 base and J lost 2, with 21 bases in between. The CDR3 is 18 residues long. The CDR3 protein is CASSQVGGSAGYTYEQYF. The CDR3 region has the DNA TGTGCCAGCAGCCAAGTTGGGGGCTCGGCCGGGTACACCTACGAGCAGTACTTC.

J is TRBJ2-7 and V is TRBV29-1; 8 nucleotides match TRBD1. Germline lookup yields CDR1 SQVTM and CDR2 ANQGSEA. Germline trimming cut 3 bases from V and 2 bases from J; bases unmatched to any gene: 3. The CDR3 is 13 residues long. In nucleotides, the CDR3 is TGCAGCGTTGAGACAGGGGCCACCTACGAGCAGTACTTC. Translated: CSVETGATYEQYF.

This clone was detected only once. The J gene is TRBJ1-5, the V gene TRBV5-4; unclear D gene. The CDR3 contains 13 residues. CDR1 and CDR2 from the germline V gene are SGHNT and YYREEE (reference sequence). Trimming removed 4 bases from V and 1 base from J, with 6 bases in between. CDR3 loop: CASSQDSNQPQHF. CDR3 nucleotides: TGTGCCAGCAGCCAGGACAGCAATCAGCCCCAGCATTTT.

In its sample, this clone was seen a few times. This chain connects TRBV9 to TRBJ1-4, with a weak D call TRBD1 (6 bases). V shed 0 bases and J shed 5 bases, with 11 bases lying between them. The germline V gene encodes CDR1 SGDLS and CDR2 YYNGEE. The CDR3 sequence is 15 residues long. The CDR3 DNA follows: TGTGCCAGCAGCGTAGCTGGGGGCCCCAATGAAAAACTGTTTTTT. It is translated as CASSVAGGPNEKLFF.

The chain has TRBV7-6 and TRBJ2-3; D is ambiguous. The germline V and J ends were trimmed by 2 bases and 7 bases, with 10 bases remaining between them. The germline gives CDR1 SGHVS, CDR2 FNYEAQ. This CDR3 spans 13 amino acids. In nucleotides, the CDR3 is TGTGCCAGCAGCTTATCCAGTGGCAATACGCAGTATTTT. Its protein product is CASSLSSGNTQYF.

The chain has TRBV4-3 and TRBJ2-7; D is possibly TRBD2 (5 bases). Trimming took 4 bases from V and 2 from J, leaving 12 bases between them. CDR3 length equals 14 residues. From germline, CDR1 is LGHNA and CDR2 YSLEER. This CDR3 is CASSPAGRTYEQYF. The CDR3 coding sequence is TGCGCCAGCAGCCCCGCTGGGAGAACCTACGAGCAGTACTTC.

This clone was observed a handful of times. The V and J genes are TRBV2 and TRBJ2-7, with 12 positions matching TRBD1. Germline V CDR1 and CDR2: SNHLY, FYNNEI. Trimming took 8 bases from V and 6 from J; bases not matched to a gene: 11. The CDR3 has 15 residues. The CDR3 DNA reads as TGTGCCAGCTTGGGCCGGGACAGGGGGCCGCCCGAGCAGTACTTC. Protein product: CASLGRDRGPPEQYF.

The sample holds one count of this clone. The J gene is TRBJ2-6, the V gene TRBV7-2; D gene unclear. The CDR3 has 14 residues. Deletions cut 5 bases from V and 1 base from J, with 6 bases between. Germline V gene lookup returns CDR1 SGHTA and CDR2 FQGNSA. This chain's CDR3 is CASSTSSGANVLTF. In nucleotides, the CDR3 is TGTGCCAGCAGCACCTCATCTGGGGCCAACGTCCTGACTTTC.

The rearrangement uses TRBV11-2 and TRBJ2-3; 14 bases map to TRBD2. The V and J ends lost 5 bases and 0 bases, in that order; junction bases with no gene match: 7. This CDR3 has 18 residues. In germline, CDR1 is SGHAT, CDR2 FQNNGV. The CDR3 is CASSPRTSGGLSTDTQYF. The CDR3, as DNA: TGTGCCAGCAGCCCGAGGACTAGCGGGGGGCTCAGCACAGATACGCAGTATTTT.

Only a few counts were recorded for this clone. V usage is TRBV19 and J usage is TRBJ1-3, with unresolved D. Trimming cost V 5 bases and J 0 bases, with 11 bases left between them. In germline, CDR1 is LNHDA, CDR2 SQIVND (reference sequence). The CDR3 is 15 amino acids. CDR3 coding DNA: TGTGCCAGTAGTCTGGACGCTTACTCTGGAAACACCATATATTTT. It translates to CASSLDAYSGNTIYF.

The chain links TRBV2 to TRBJ1-2; D might be TRBD1 (5 bases). With 1 base removed from V and 3 bases from J, the gap between germline ends came to 15 bases. Germline V gene lookup returns CDR1 SNHLY and CDR2 FYNNEI. The CDR3 has 16 residues. CDR3 amino acids: CASSEERTPLYYGYTF. CDR3 bases: TGTGCCAGCAGTGAAGAAAGGACACCGCTGTACTATGGCTACACCTTC.

The chain joins TRBV3-1 (or the pseudogene TRBV3-2) to TRBJ2-4; 7 bases are shared with TRBD1. CDR1 and CDR2 from the germline V gene are LGHDT and YNNKEL (reference sequence). This CDR3 region has 17 residues. With V trimmed by 1 base and J by 2 bases, 8 bases remained unmatched. This CDR3 is CASSQARLQGTKNIQYF. CDR3 nucleotides: TGTGCCAGCAGCCAAGCACGACTACAGGGGACCAAAAACATTCAGTACTTC.

This chain uses TRBV6-2 or TRBV6-3 with TRBJ1-3, with D unresolved. Germline V gene data show CDR1 as MNHEY and CDR2 as SVGEGT. V was pared by 2 bases and J by 7 bases, with 21 bases between. The CDR3 is 17 amino acids. The CDR3 nucleotides read TGTGCCAGCAGTTACGAACTGGACCGTACGGCCCGGAACACCATATATTTT. Encoded protein: CASSYELDRTARNTIYF.

Of note for this clone: This same CDR3 is encoded by further DNA sequences in the sample. The chain carries TRBV7-8 and TRBJ1-6, with no clear D. From germline, CDR1 is SGHVS and CDR2 FQNEAQ. This CDR3 has 13 residues. The germline V and J ends were trimmed by 1 base and 7 bases, with 5 bases remaining between them. The CDR3 sequence: CASSLGANSPLHF. The DNA of the CDR3 is TGTGCCAGCAGCTTAGGAGCCAATTCACCCCTCCACTTT.

The genes are TRBV6-6 and TRBJ2-4; 7 bases agree with TRBD1. The CDR3 contains 12 residues. The ends lost 8 bases at V and 7 bases at J; junction bases unmatched: 5. Germline CDR1 MNHNY, CDR2 SVGAGI (reference sequence). The CDR3 here is CASRQGANIQYF. As DNA, the CDR3 is TGTGCCAGCCGACAGGGAGCGAACATTCAGTACTTC.

The gene calls are TRBV4-1 and TRBJ1-1, with D possibly matching TRBD1 (6 bases). Germline loops: CDR1 MGHRA, CDR2 YSYEKL. CDR3 length equals 16 residues. V shed 0 bases and J shed 4 bases, with 15 bases lying between them. The CDR3 here is CASSQERGAKGTEAFF. The CDR3 coding sequence is TGCGCCAGCAGCCAAGAAAGGGGGGCCAAGGGCACTGAAGCTTTCTTT.

The V gene is TRBV4-2, the J gene TRBJ1-1; D call uncertain. Germline V gene lookup returns CDR1 LGHNA and CDR2 YNFKEQ. V shed 0 bases and J shed 6 bases, with 14 bases lying between them. There are 15 residues in the CDR3. The CDR3 region is CASSQEFPAGPEAFF. The CDR3 DNA reads as TGTGCCAGCAGCCAAGAGTTCCCAGCCGGTCCTGAAGCTTTCTTT.

This chain joins TRBV10-3 and TRBJ2-5; D may be TRBD1 or TRBD2 (7 bases each). Germline lookup yields CDR1 ENHRY and CDR2 SYGVKD. V lost 6 bases and J 1 base, leaving 9 bases between the germline ends. This CDR3 has 13 amino acids. The CDR3 reads CAISRGGQETQYF. The CDR3, as DNA: TGTGCCATCAGCAGGGGGGGCCAAGAGACCCAGTACTTC.